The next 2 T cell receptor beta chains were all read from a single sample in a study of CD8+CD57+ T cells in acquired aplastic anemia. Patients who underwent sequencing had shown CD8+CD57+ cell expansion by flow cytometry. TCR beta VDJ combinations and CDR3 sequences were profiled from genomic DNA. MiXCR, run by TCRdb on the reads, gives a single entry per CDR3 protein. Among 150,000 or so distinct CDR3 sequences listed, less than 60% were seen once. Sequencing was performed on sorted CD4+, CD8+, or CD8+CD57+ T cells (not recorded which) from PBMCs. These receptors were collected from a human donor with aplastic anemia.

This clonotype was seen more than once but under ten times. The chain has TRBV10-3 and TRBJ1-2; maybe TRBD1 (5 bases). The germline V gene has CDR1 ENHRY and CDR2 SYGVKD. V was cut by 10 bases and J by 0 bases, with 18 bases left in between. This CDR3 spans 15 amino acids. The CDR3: CATIQAMSSNYGYTF. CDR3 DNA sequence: TGTGCCACGATACAGGCTATGAGCTCTAACTATGGCTACACCTTC.

The CDR3, as DNA: TGTGCCTGGAGGGGGAACACTGAAGCTTTCTTT. Translated: CAWRGNTEAFF. The rearrangement joins TRBV30 to TRBJ1-1; D remains unclear. Trimming removed 3 bases from V and 1 base from J, with 3 bases in between. The CDR3 is 11 amino acids. The germline CDR1 and CDR2 sequences are GTSNPN and SVGIG (reference sequence).